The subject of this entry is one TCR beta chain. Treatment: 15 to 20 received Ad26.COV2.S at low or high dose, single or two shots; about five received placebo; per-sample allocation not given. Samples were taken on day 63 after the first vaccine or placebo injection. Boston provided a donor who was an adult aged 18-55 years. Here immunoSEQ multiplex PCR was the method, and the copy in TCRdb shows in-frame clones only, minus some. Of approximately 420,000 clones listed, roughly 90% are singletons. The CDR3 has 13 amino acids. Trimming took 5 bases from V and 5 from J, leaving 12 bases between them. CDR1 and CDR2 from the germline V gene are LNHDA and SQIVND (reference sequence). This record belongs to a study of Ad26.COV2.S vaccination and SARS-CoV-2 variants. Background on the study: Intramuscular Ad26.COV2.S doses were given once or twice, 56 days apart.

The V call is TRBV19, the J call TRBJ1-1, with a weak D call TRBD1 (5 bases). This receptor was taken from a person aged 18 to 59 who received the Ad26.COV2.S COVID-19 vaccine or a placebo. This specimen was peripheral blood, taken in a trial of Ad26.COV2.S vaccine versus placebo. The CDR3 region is CASSFARETEAFF. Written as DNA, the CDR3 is TGTGCCAGTAGTTTCGCCAGGGAAACTGAAGCTTTCTTT.